These T cell receptor beta chains were read from a single sample in a study of blood T cell repertoires in COVID-19. The data were produced by immunoSEQ multiplex PCR, yet TCRdb's version contains in-frame clones alone and is incomplete. The profile covers 54,000 or so clones, with 80% to 90% appearing a single time and approximately 8% taken by the ten largest. The sample was peripheral blood. Source of these receptors: a man between 45 and 60 years old with active COVID-19. The CDR3 runs from the conserved cysteine through the conserved F or W. The D gene is left open where the match is weak. A row's size may be missing; if present it is once, few, many or a size class.

size | J | V | D | CDR3 | DNA
. | TRBJ2-1 | TRBV4-3 | TRBD1 | CASSQGQGGVNEQFF | TGCGCCAGCAGCCAGGGACAGGGTGGAGTCAATGAGCAGTTCTTC
. | TRBJ2-1 | TRBV4-3 | TRBD2 | CASSREIAGGPEQFF | TGCGCCAGCAGCCGAGAAATAGCGGGGGGCCCTGAGCAGTTCTTC
. | TRBJ2-5 | TRBV5-4 | TRBD2 | CASSSSGIEGETQYF | TGTGCCAGCAGCTCGAGCGGGATCGAGGGGGAGACCCAGTACTTC
few | TRBJ2-5 | TRBV4-3 | TRBD2 | CASSQEQGLAGGTGRGQETQYF | TGCGCCAGCAGCCAGGAACAGGGACTAGCGGGAGGAACCGGTAGGGGACAAGAGACCCAGTACTTC
. | TRBJ1-5 | TRBV19 | . | CASSILSRGLNQPQHF | TGTGCCAGTAGTATCTTGTCCAGGGGCCTCAATCAGCCCCAGCATTTT
. | TRBJ2-5 | TRBV24-1 | . | CATSGRREETQYF | TGTGCCACCAGTGGTCGACGGGAAGAGACCCAGTACTTC
. | TRBJ1-2 | TRBV27 | TRBD1 | CASSSSWTGVYGYTF | TGTGCCAGCAGTTCATCTTGGACAGGGGTTTATGGCTACACCTTC
few | TRBJ2-2 | TRBV6-6 | TRBD2 | CASKTPGGADTGELFF | TGTGCCAGCAAAACTCCCGGGGGGGCTGACACCGGGGAGCTGTTTTTT
. | TRBJ2-7 | TRBV10-3 | TRBD2 | CAISTGLAGGISYEQYF | TGTGCCATCAGCACGGGACTAGCGGGGGGTATCTCCTACGAGCAGTACTTC
. | TRBJ2-7 | TRBV3-1/TRBV3-2 | TRBD2 | CASSQEASGRVSYEQYF | TGTGCCAGCAGCCAAGAAGCTAGCGGGAGAGTATCCTACGAGCAGTACTTC
. | TRBJ2-5 | TRBV5-4 | . | CASSSSFRTGGETQYF | TGTGCCAGCAGCTCCAGTTTTAGGACAGGAGGGGAGACCCAGTACTTC
. | TRBJ1-1 | TRBV19 | TRBD1 | CASSIGQGTEAFF | TGTGCCAGTAGTATAGGACAGGGCACTGAAGCTTTCTTT
once | TRBJ1-6 | TRBV7-2 | . | CASSLERYSPLHF | TGTGCCAGCAGCTTAGAAAGATACTCGCCCCTCCACTTT
. | TRBJ1-2 | TRBV7-9 | TRBD1 | CASSTGTGGYGYTF | TGTGCCAGCAGCACCGGGACAGGGGGCTATGGCTACACCTTC
once | TRBJ1-1 | TRBV2 | . | CASSDDGGAFF | TGTGCCAGCAGTGACGACGGGGGAGCTTTCTTT
few | TRBJ2-5 | TRBV2 | TRBD1 | CASSESLGTGPKTQYF | TGTGCCAGCAGTGAATCATTGGGGACAGGGCCAAAGACCCAGTACTTC
. | TRBJ1-2 | TRBV29-1 | . | CSVVEGTHGYTF | TGCAGCGTTGTTGAGGGAACCCATGGCTACACCTTC
. | TRBJ2-7 | TRBV2 | TRBD1 | CASSASGTGDTEQYF | TGTGCCAGCAGTGCTTCCGGGACAGGGGACACCGAGCAGTACTTC
once | TRBJ2-7 | TRBV24-1 | TRBD1 | CATSERGRNEQYF | TGTGCCACCAGTGAGAGGGGGCGCAACGAGCAGTACTTC
. | TRBJ2-7 | TRBV14 | TRBD2 | CASSPGPLESLAIYEQYF | TGTGCCAGCAGCCCAGGACCCCTCGAGTCACTAGCGATCTACGAGCAGTACTTC
. | TRBJ2-1 | TRBV5-1 | TRBD1 | CASSPGQDNNEQFF | TGCGCCAGCAGCCCGGGACAGGACAACAATGAGCAGTTCTTC
. | TRBJ2-2 | TRBV28 | TRBD1 | CASSGDRGPFLNTGELFF | TGTGCCAGCAGTGGCGACAGGGGGCCCTTCTTGAACACCGGGGAGCTGTTTTTT
. | TRBJ2-7 | TRBV2 | . | CASSEEGVGPYEQYF | TGTGCCAGCAGTGAAGAGGGGGTTGGGCCCTACGAGCAGTACTTC
. | TRBJ1-1 | TRBV4-1 | . | CASSQGANTEAFF | TGCGCCAGCAGCCAAGGAGCAAACACTGAAGCTTTCTTT
once | TRBJ2-3 | TRBV7-3 | . | CASRRPGSSTDTQYF | TGTGCCAGCAGGCGCCCTGGGAGTTCGACAGATACGCAGTATTTT
. | TRBJ2-2 | TRBV6-5 | . | CASSLQGTGELFF | TGTGCCAGCAGCCTCCAGGGCACCGGGGAGCTGTTTTTT
. | TRBJ2-1 | TRBV5-1 | . | CASSFGGISNEQFF | TGCGCCAGCAGCTTTGGGGGGATAAGCAATGAGCAGTTCTTC
. | TRBJ1-1 | TRBV6-5 | . | CASSYERNTEAFF | TGTGCCAGCAGTTACGAGAGGAACACTGAAGCTTTCTTT
. | TRBJ1-5 | TRBV28 | . | CASSLGGSRDQPQHF | TGTGCCAGCAGTTTAGGGGGGTCTCGGGATCAGCCCCAGCATTTT
. | TRBJ1-1 | TRBV11-3 | . | CASSETGLNTEAFF | TGTGCCAGCAGCGAAACAGGCCTGAACACTGAAGCTTTCTTT
. | TRBJ2-6 | TRBV28 | . | CATQGWGANVLTF | TGTGCCACCCAGGGGTGGGGGGCCAACGTCCTGACTTTC
. | TRBJ2-3 | TRBV18 | . | CASSPTGDTQYF | TGTGCCAGCTCACCTACAGGAGATACGCAGTATTTT
once | TRBJ1-5 | TRBV5-1 | TRBD1 | CASSLTAGGDLNQPQHF | TGCGCCAGCAGCTTGACGGCAGGGGGTGACCTAAATCAGCCCCAGCATTTT
. | TRBJ1-6 | TRBV27 | TRBD1 | CASSLVTGDSPLHF | TGTGCCAGCAGTTTAGTCACAGGGGATTCACCCCTCCACTTT
. | TRBJ1-2 | TRBV20-1 | . | CSASMSNYGYTF | TGCAGTGCTAGTATGAGTAACTATGGCTACACCTTC